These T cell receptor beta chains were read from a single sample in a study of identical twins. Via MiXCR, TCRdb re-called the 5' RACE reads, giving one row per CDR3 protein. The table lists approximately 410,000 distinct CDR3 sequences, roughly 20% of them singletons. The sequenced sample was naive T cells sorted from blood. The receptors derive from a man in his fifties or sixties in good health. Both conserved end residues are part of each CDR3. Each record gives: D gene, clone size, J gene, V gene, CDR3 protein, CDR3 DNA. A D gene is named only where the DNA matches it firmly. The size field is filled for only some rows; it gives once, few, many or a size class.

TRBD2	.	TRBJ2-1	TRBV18	CASSPQGLAAYNEQFF	TGTGCCAGCTCACCACAGGGACTAGCGGCCTACAATGAGCAGTTCTTC
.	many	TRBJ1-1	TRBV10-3	CATQGTTEAFF	TGTGCCACACAGGGTACCACTGAAGCTTTCTTT
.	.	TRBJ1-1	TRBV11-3	CASSFTGASEAFF	TGTGCCAGCAGCTTTACGGGGGCAAGTGAAGCTTTCTTT
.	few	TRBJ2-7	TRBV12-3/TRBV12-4	CASSAPSADRRNYEQYF	TGTGCCAGCAGTGCCCCTTCTGCTGACAGAAGAAACTACGAGCAGTACTTC
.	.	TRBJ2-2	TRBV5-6	CASRVGIGELFF	TGTGCCAGCAGGGTGGGGATCGGGGAGCTGTTTTTT
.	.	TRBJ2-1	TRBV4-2	CASSRPVALPGDNEQFF	TGTGCCAGCAGCCGCCCAGTTGCCCTCCCCGGCGACAATGAGCAGTTCTTC
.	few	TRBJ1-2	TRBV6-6	CASRSLVGYTF	TGTGCCAGCCGATCGCTGGTTGGCTACACCTTC
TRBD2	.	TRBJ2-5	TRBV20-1	CSATGTSGKWTQYF	TGCAGTGCTACCGGGACTAGCGGGAAGTGGACCCAGTACTTC
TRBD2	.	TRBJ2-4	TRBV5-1	CASSRLAGDGNIQYF	TGCGCCAGCAGCCGTCTGGCGGGGGATGGAAACATTCAGTACTTC
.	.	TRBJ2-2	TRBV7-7	CASSLASGGELFF	TGTGCCAGCAGCTTAGCGTCGGGCGGGGAGCTGTTTTTT
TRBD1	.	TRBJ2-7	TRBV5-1	CASSLAVTGGYLGTYEQYF	TGCGCCAGCAGCTTGGCCGTCACAGGGGGCTACCTTGGGACCTACGAGCAGTACTTC
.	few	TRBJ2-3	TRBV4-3	CASSQDAVRAADTQYF	TGCGCCAGCAGCCAAGATGCCGTTCGCGCGGCAGATACGCAGTATTTT
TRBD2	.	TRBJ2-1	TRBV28	CASSLGFGGLADNEQFF	TGTGCCAGCAGTTTAGGGTTTGGGGGACTAGCCGATAATGAGCAGTTCTTC
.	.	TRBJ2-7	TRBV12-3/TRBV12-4	CASSWTWGDFSYEQYF	TGTGCCAGCAGTTGGACATGGGGGGACTTCTCCTACGAGCAGTACTTC
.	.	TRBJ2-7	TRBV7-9	CASSLSGLTAYEQYF	TGTGCCAGCAGCTTATCAGGACTGACCGCCTACGAGCAGTACTTC
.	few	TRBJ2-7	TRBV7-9	CASTIGVNEQYF	TGTGCCAGCACCATAGGGGTTAACGAGCAGTACTTC
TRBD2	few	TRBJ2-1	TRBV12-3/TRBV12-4	CASSLAGGYYNEQFF	TGTGCCAGCAGCCTAGCGGGAGGCTATTACAATGAGCAGTTCTTC
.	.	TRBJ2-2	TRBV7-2	CASSPTGTTTGELFF	TGTGCCAGCAGCCCAACAGGGACTACCACCGGGGAGCTGTTTTTT
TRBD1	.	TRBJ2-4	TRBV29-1	CSASNRDRETHSDIQYF	TGCAGCGCTTCCAATCGGGACAGGGAGACTCACTCAGACATTCAGTACTTC
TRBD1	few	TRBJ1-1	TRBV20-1	CSAAQGQNMNTEAFF	TGCAGTGCGGCCCAGGGACAGAATATGAACACTGAAGCTTTCTTT
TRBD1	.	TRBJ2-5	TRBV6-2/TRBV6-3	CASRTRDSQETQYF	TGTGCCAGCAGAACTCGGGACAGCCAAGAGACCCAGTACTTC
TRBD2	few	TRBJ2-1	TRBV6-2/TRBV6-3	CASTYGGEQFF	TGTGCCAGCACCTACGGGGGGGAGCAGTTCTTC
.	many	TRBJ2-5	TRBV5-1	CASSLVAGETQYF	TGCGCCAGCAGCTTGGTGGCCGGGGAGACCCAGTACTTC
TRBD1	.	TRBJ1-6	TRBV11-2	CASSFRTGDSNSPLHF	TGTGCCAGCAGCTTTCGGACAGGGGACTCTAATTCACCCCTCCACTTT
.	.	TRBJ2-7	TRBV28	CASRSTRLEQYF	TGTGCCAGCAGATCGACACGTTTAGAGCAGTACTTC
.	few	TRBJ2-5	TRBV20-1	CSAVRGKETQYF	TGCAGTGCGGTCCGAGGAAAAGAGACCCAGTACTTC
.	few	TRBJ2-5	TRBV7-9	CASSPEQGRETQYF	TGTGCCAGCAGCCCTGAACAGGGTCGGGAGACCCAGTACTTC
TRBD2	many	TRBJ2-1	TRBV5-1	CASSPTSGGNNEQFF	TGCGCCAGCAGCCCGACTAGCGGGGGAAACAATGAGCAGTTCTTC
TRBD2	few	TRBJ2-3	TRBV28	CASSLLRSGLAMADTQYF	TGTGCCAGCAGTTTACTTCGCTCGGGACTAGCAATGGCAGATACGCAGTATTTT
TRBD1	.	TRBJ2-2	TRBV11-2	CASREPGQGGELFF	TGTGCCAGCAGGGAACCGGGACAGGGCGGGGAGCTGTTTTTT
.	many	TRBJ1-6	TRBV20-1	CSALSGSNNSPLHF	TGCAGTGCCCTCTCTGGCAGTAATAATTCACCCCTCCACTTT
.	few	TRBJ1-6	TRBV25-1	CASSEWVSDNSPLHF	TGTGCCAGCAGTGAATGGGTCAGTGATAATTCACCCCTCCACTTT
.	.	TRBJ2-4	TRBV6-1	CASSPRFVGSVKNIQYF	TGTGCCAGCAGTCCCCGTTTCGTAGGGTCGGTCAAAAACATTCAGTACTTC
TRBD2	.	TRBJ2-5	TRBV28	CASSLRREASFQETQYF	TGTGCCAGCAGTTTGCGGCGGGAGGCCTCATTCCAAGAGACCCAGTACTTC
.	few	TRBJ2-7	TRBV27	CASSLAWSHEQYF	TGTGCCAGCAGTTTAGCTTGGAGCCACGAGCAGTACTTC
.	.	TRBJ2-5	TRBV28	CASSFLSRTSLEETQYF	TGTGCCAGCAGTTTTCTCTCCCGGACCAGTTTGGAGGAGACCCAGTACTTC
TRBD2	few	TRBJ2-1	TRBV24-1	CATSDGGVGEQFF	TGTGCCACCAGTGATGGGGGGGTCGGTGAGCAGTTCTTC
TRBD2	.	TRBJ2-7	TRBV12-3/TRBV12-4	CASRVGGSYEQYF	TGTGCCAGCAGAGTGGGGGGGAGCTACGAGCAGTACTTC
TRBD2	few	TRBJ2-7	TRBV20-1	CSARDPGGVVEQYF	TGCAGTGCTAGAGACCCGGGGGGGGTTGTTGAGCAGTACTTC
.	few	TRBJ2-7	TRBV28	CASSFPGTAYEQYF	TGTGCCAGCAGTTTCCCCGGGACTGCCTACGAGCAGTACTTC
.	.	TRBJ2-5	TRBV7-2	CASSSPTVQETQYF	TGTGCCAGCAGCTCACCTACGGTCCAAGAGACCCAGTACTTC
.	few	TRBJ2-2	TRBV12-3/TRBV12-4	CASSLVVLTGLGTGELFF	TGTGCCAGCAGTTTAGTTGTATTAACAGGTCTCGGGACCGGGGAGCTGTTTTTT
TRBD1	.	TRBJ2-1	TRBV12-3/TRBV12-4	CASRVQGLVGVEQFF	TGTGCCAGCAGGGTACAGGGGCTTGTCGGCGTTGAGCAGTTCTTC
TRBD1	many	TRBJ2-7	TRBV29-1	CSVVRQGAYEQYF	TGCAGCGTTGTCCGACAGGGAGCCTACGAGCAGTACTTC
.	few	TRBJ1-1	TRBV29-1	CSVPDKTRAEAFF	TGCAGCGTTCCGGACAAGACCAGGGCTGAAGCTTTCTTT
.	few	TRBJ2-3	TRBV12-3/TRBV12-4	CASSPSRGLGWSADTQYF	TGTGCCAGCAGTCCGAGCCGCGGGTTGGGGTGGAGCGCAGATACGCAGTATTTT
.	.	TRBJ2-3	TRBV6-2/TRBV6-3	CASILLWGFGQYF	TGTGCCAGCATCCTCCTGTGGGGGTTTGGGCAGTATTTT
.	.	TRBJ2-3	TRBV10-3	CAISENSGAFTDTQYF	TGTGCCATCAGTGAGAACTCGGGGGCGTTCACAGATACGCAGTATTTT
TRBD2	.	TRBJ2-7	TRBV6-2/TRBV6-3	CASSYSHQLAAYEQYF	TGTGCCAGCAGTTACTCGCATCAACTAGCGGCATACGAGCAGTACTTC
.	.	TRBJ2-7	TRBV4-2	CASSQAMYGDYEQYF	TGTGCCAGCAGCCAAGCCATGTATGGAGACTACGAGCAGTACTTC
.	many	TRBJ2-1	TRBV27	CASSTPNSEQFF	TGTGCCAGCAGTACCCCAAATAGTGAGCAGTTCTTC
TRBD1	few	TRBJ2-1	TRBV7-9	CASSPRDRVFF	TGTGCCAGCAGCCCCCGGGACAGGGTCTTCTTC
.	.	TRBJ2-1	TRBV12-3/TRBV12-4	CASSLEGGGSNNEQFF	TGTGCCAGCAGTTTAGAAGGAGGGGGATCAAACAATGAGCAGTTCTTC
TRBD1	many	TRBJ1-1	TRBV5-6	CASSYPGGADTEAFF	TGTGCCAGCAGCTACCCAGGGGGGGCGGACACTGAAGCTTTCTTT
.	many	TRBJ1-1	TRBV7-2	CASSLQTNTEAFF	TGTGCCAGCAGCTTACAGACGAACACTGAAGCTTTCTTT
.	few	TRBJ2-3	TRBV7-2	CASSLRQALGRDTQYF	TGTGCCAGCAGCTTAAGACAGGCGCTGGGAAGAGATACGCAGTATTTT
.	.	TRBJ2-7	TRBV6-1	CASSATQSYEQYF	TGTGCCAGCAGTGCAACACAATCCTACGAGCAGTACTTC